This T cell receptor beta chain was found in a study of beta chain features in type 1 diabetes. On this clone: What it binds is unknown.

The whole isolated RNA underwent reverse transcription, so sequencing captured expressed TCRB transcripts. Profiled with immunoSEQ multiplex PCR; TCRdb holds only in-frame clones, not every one. The sample includes under 450,000 clones, approximately 15% of them seen just once. Whole-study results and caveats: Among all four CD4+ subsets, Type 1 diabetes patients had TCRB CDR3s that were moderately but significantly shorter.

This CDR3 contains 12 residues. V lost 4 bases to trimming and J lost 5 bases, with 12 bases between them. Germline loops: CDR1 SQVTM, CDR2 ANQGSEA. V is TRBV29-1 and J is TRBJ2-7; D perhaps matches TRBD2 (6 bases). The sequenced sample consisted of naive CD4+ T cells from blood. This TCR derives from a woman aged 18-29 years in good health. This CDR3 reads CSVGGVSHEQYF. CDR3 nucleotides: TGCAGCGTTGGGGGGGTGTCCCACGAGCAGTACTTC.